A single sample is the source of the 27 T cell receptor beta chains below, sequenced in a study of blood T cell repertoires in COVID-19. Only in-frame clones appear in the TCRdb table, and some are missing; sequencing was by immunoSEQ multiplex PCR. The data hold roughly 180,000 clones, with 79% observed a single time. Sequencing used peripheral blood. Receptor source: an older woman with COVID-19, enrolled during active disease.

The chain carries TRBV6-2 or TRBV6-3 and TRBJ2-4; D gene unclear. Germline V gene sequence: CDR1 MNHEY, CDR2 SVGEGT. The CDR3 contains 15 residues. Trimming removed 2 bases from V and 0 bases from J, with 8 bases in between. CDR3 nucleotides: TGTGCCAGCAGTTACGACACCTTAGCCAAAAACATTCAGTACTTC. It codes for CASSYDTLAKNIQYF.

The J gene is TRBJ2-3, the V gene TRBV19; 8 nucleotides align to TRBD2. Looked up from germline, CDR1 is LNHDA and CDR2 is SQIVND (reference sequence). The CDR3 spans 14 residues. The V and J ends lost 5 bases and 3 bases, in that order; junction bases with no gene match: 4. The CDR3 DNA sequence: TGTGCCAGTAGTCGCGGGGGGCTTACAGATACGCAGTATTTT. This codes for CASSRGGLTDTQYF.

The chain has TRBV7-9 and TRBJ2-1; unclear D gene. This CDR3 region has 15 residues. Per germline, CDR1 SEHNR and CDR2 FQNEAQ (reference sequence). V dropped 5 bases and J dropped 0 bases, with 11 bases sitting between them. CDR3 DNA sequence: TGTGCCAGCAGCACAAAACCGCCCTCCTACAATGAGCAGTTCTTC. It yields the protein CASSTKPPSYNEQFF.

For the CDR3, the DNA is TGCAGTTTGCTCGAATTTAGGTACTTC. It translates to CSLLEFRYF. This rearrangement joins TRBV20-1 to TRBJ2-5, with no clear D. V dropped 8 bases and J dropped 13 bases, with 14 bases sitting between them. The CDR3 has 9 residues. Germline lookup yields CDR1 DFQATT and CDR2 SNEGSKA (reference sequence).

V and J are TRBV28 and TRBJ1-4; 10 nucleotides line up with TRBD1. Germline V CDR1 and CDR2: MDHEN, SYDVKM. The CDR3 extends over 18 amino acids. With V trimmed by 5 bases and J by 3 bases, 12 bases remained unmatched. The DNA of the CDR3 is TGTGCCAGCAGTCTTTCGTGGACAGGGGGAGTAGCTAATGAAAAACTGTTTTTT. It yields the protein CASSLSWTGGVANEKLFF.

The chain carries TRBV28 and TRBJ2-1; the match to TRBD2 covers 10 bases. This CDR3 region has 15 residues. J gave up 6 bases and V 6 bases, and 8 bases lay outside the gene matches. Germline CDR1 and CDR2: MDHEN and SYDVKM. The CDR3, as DNA: TGTGCCAGCAGACCCAGCGGGAGGGCCCCCAATGAGCAGTTCTTC. Its translation: CASRPSGRAPNEQFF. The variable domain in full, with the rest retrieved from reference TRBV28 and TRBJ2-1, is DVKVTQSSRYLVKRTGEKVFLECVQDMDHENMFWYRQDPGLGLRLIYFSYDVKMKEKGDIPEGYSVSREKKERFSLILESASTNQTSMYLCASRPSGRAPNEQFFGPGTRLTVL.

V usage is TRBV6-5 and J usage is TRBJ2-3, with no clear D. This CDR3 has 13 amino acids. V lost 2 bases, J lost 3 bases, and 6 bases lay in between. CDR1 and CDR2 (germline): MNHEY, SVGAGI. CDR3 in DNA: TGTGCCAGCAGTTACGAGCGAACAGATACGCAGTATTTT. Its protein product is CASSYERTDTQYF.

V gene TRBV10-1 combines with J gene TRBJ2-5; no clear D gene. This CDR3 spans 13 amino acids. V dropped 11 bases and J dropped 1 base, with 14 bases sitting between them. From germline, CDR1 is WNHNN and CDR2 SYGVQD (reference sequence). CDR3 DNA sequence: TGCGCCGCGGTTCTAAGGTCCCAAGAGACCCAGTACTTC. Translating it yields CAAVLRSQETQYF.

V gene TRBV19 combines with J gene TRBJ1-1, with TRBD1 matching over 8 bases. This CDR3 spans 16 amino acids. CDR1 is LNHDA, CDR2 SQIVND, per germline (reference sequence). The junction had 9 bases not matched to a gene; V was cut back by 3 bases and J by 3 bases. CDR3 nucleotides: TGTGCCAGTAGTATCGGTGTCGGACAGGGCGACACTGAAGCTTTCTTT. As protein: CASSIGVGQGDTEAFF.

This chain uses TRBV25-1 with TRBJ2-1, with 7 bases lining up with TRBD2. After removal of 5 bases from V and 4 bases from J, the junction contained 5 bases not matched to a gene. The CDR3 is 14 residues long. Germline values: CDR1 MGHDK, CDR2 SYGVNS. The CDR3 protein is CASSLGGLYNEQFF. CDR3 nucleotides: TGTGCCAGCAGTTTGGGAGGGCTTTACAATGAGCAGTTCTTC.

The chain combines TRBV7-9 with TRBJ2-1, with D tentatively TRBD1 (6 bases). The CDR3 totals 16 residues. V lost 5 bases, J lost 2 bases, and 16 bases lay in between. In germline, CDR1 is SEHNR, CDR2 FQNEAQ (reference sequence). The CDR3: CASSLGQPGPYNEQFF. The CDR3 nucleotides are TGTGCCAGCAGCCTTGGACAGCCGGGGCCCTACAATGAGCAGTTCTTC.

This clone was picked up a small number of times. The chain combines TRBV6-2 or TRBV6-3 with TRBJ1-2; 8 nucleotides line up with TRBD1. CDR1 and CDR2 from the germline V gene are MNHEY and SVGEGT. CDR3 length equals 15 residues. Germline trimming cut 2 bases from V and 3 bases from J; bases unmatched to any gene: 5. The CDR3 loop is CASSYPDRDHYGYTF. CDR3 sequence (DNA): TGTGCCAGCAGTTACCCGGACAGGGACCACTATGGCTACACCTTC.

The rearrangement joins TRBV28 to TRBJ2-1; 7 nucleotides match TRBD1. This CDR3 is 14 amino acids long. The V gene's germline CDR1 is MDHEN and CDR2 SYDVKM. Trimming removed 11 bases from V and 7 bases from J; junction bases left unmatched: 14. In DNA form, the CDR3 reads TGTGCCTCGATTACAGGGGCGCCACGTAATGAGCAGTTCTTC. This encodes CASITGAPRNEQFF.

The chain has TRBV28 and TRBJ1-5; 7 bases agree with TRBD1. The CDR3 consists of 15 residues. With 2 bases clipped from V and 2 bases from J, the junction kept 3 bases outside the gene matches. The germline V gene has CDR1 MDHEN and CDR2 SYDVKM. In DNA, the CDR3 is TGTGCCAGCAGTTTACCCCAGGGGGGCAATCAGCCCCAGCATTTT. Encoded protein: CASSLPQGGNQPQHF.

A few counts support this clone. CDR3: CASSAGYQETQYF. The CDR3 DNA reads as TGTGCCAGCAGCGCGGGGTACCAAGAGACCCAGTACTTC. This sequence joins TRBV28 and TRBJ2-5, with a tentative D call TRBD2 (6 bases). The V end was cut by 6 bases, the J end by 0 bases, with 8 bases between. Germline V gene sequence: CDR1 MDHEN, CDR2 SYDVKM. The CDR3 sequence is 13 residues long. Full variable domain (remainder filled in from reference TRBV28 and TRBJ2-5): DVKVTQSSRYLVKRTGEKVFLECVQDMDHENMFWYRQDPGLGLRLIYFSYDVKMKEKGDIPEGYSVSREKKERFSLILESASTNQTSMYLCASSAGYQETQYFGPGTRLLVL.

J is TRBJ2-5 and V is TRBV2, with D perhaps TRBD1 (6 bases). V was clipped by 7 bases and J by 4 bases, with 10 bases between them. Germline V gene data show CDR1 as SNHLY and CDR2 as FYNNEI. CDR3 length: 12 amino acids. The CDR3 DNA follows: TGTGCCAGCACCAGGGGCGCAGAGACCCAGTACTTC. This sequence encodes CASTRGAETQYF.

This chain uses TRBV28 with TRBJ1-5; 9 nucleotides align to TRBD1. Germline trimming cut 5 bases from V and 4 bases from J; bases unmatched to any gene: 6. This CDR3 has 15 residues. CDR1 and CDR2 from the germline V gene are MDHEN and SYDVKM. This CDR3 reads CASSSTGGWNQPQHF. The CDR3 region has the DNA TGTGCCAGCAGTAGCACAGGGGGCTGGAATCAGCCCCAGCATTTT. Full variable domain (rest looked up from reference TRBV28 and TRBJ1-5): DVKVTQSSRYLVKRTGEKVFLECVQDMDHENMFWYRQDPGLGLRLIYFSYDVKMKEKGDIPEGYSVSREKKERFSLILESASTNQTSMYLCASSSTGGWNQPQHFGDGTRLSIL.

This clone was seen more than once but under ten times. The rearrangement uses TRBV5-1 and TRBJ2-3; 7 nucleotides match TRBD2. This CDR3 is built from 15 residues. The germline CDR1 and CDR2 sequences are SGHRS and YFSETQ. Trimming took 2 bases from V and 2 from J; bases not matched to a gene: 5. CDR3 sequence reads: CASSFLSGITDTQYF. The CDR3 DNA is TGCGCCAGCAGCTTCCTGAGCGGGATCACAGATACGCAGTATTTT.

This clone occurred many times. The chain has TRBV14 and TRBJ1-6; D not resolved. This CDR3 is built from 14 residues. V was pared by 0 bases and J by 4 bases, with 4 bases between. Germline CDR1 reads SGHDN; CDR2 reads FVKESK. This CDR3 reads CASSQERYNSPLHF. The CDR3, as DNA: TGTGCCAGCAGCCAAGAGCGTTATAATTCACCCCTCCACTTT. Filled out from reference TRBV14 and TRBJ1-6, the complete variable domain reads EAGVTQFPSHSVIEKGQTVTLRCDPISGHDNLYWYRRVMGKEIKFLLHFVKESKQDESGMPNNRFLAERTGGTYSTLKVQPAELEDSGVYFCASSQERYNSPLHFGNGTRLTVT.

The gene calls are TRBV19 and TRBJ1-5, with D perhaps matching TRBD1 (6 bases). Trimming took off 6 bases at V and 7 bases at J, with 13 bases between the two ends. The CDR3 has 13 residues. The germline V gene encodes CDR1 LNHDA and CDR2 SQIVND (reference sequence). CDR3 bases: TGTGCCAGTAGGGGCAGGGGAAGCCAGCCCCAGCATTTT. Translating gives CASRGRGSQPQHF.

The chain recombines TRBV5-1 with TRBJ1-1, with TRBD1 matching 11 bases. This CDR3 contains 16 residues. The V gene's germline CDR1 is SGHRS and CDR2 YFSETQ. The V segment lost 6 bases and the J segment 1 base; nucleotides outside the gene matches: 8. CDR3 sequence: CASKPGQGASNTEAFF. Written as DNA, the CDR3 is TGCGCCAGCAAACCAGGACAGGGGGCCTCGAACACTGAAGCTTTCTTT.

CDR3 in amino acids: CASSQTRDTDTQYF. CDR3 coding DNA: TGCGCCAGCAGTCAAACCCGGGACACAGATACGCAGTATTTT. The chain couples TRBV23-1 to TRBJ2-3; a possible D gene is TRBD2 (5 bases). TRBV23-1 is treated as an ORF (open reading frame) with a function not yet certain. Trimming shortened V by 2 bases and J by 2 bases, and 8 bases separated the two germline ends. The CDR3 contains 14 residues.

The V and J genes are TRBV19 and TRBJ2-7, with TRBD1 identical over 9 bases. Per germline, CDR1 LNHDA and CDR2 SQIVND (reference sequence). Trimming took 5 bases from V and 4 from J; bases not matched to a gene: 3. The CDR3 has 13 residues. The CDR3 region has the DNA TGTGCCAGTAGTCGGGACAGGGAATACGAGCAGTACTTC. This encodes CASSRDREYEQYF.

A few counts support this clone. The junction departs from germline at one end; a sequencing error may be responsible. V gene TRBV7-7 combines with J gene TRBJ2-1; D perhaps matches TRBD2 (6 bases). Germline CDR1 is SSHAT and CDR2 is FNYEAQ (reference sequence). The CDR3 length is 15 residues. The CDR3 sequence is CASSPLPGGFNEQFF. CDR3 nucleotides: TGTGCTAGCAGCCCTCTCCCTGGAGGGTTCAATGAGCAGTTCTTC. The full variable domain, with the rest looked up from reference TRBV7-7 and TRBJ2-1, is GAGVSQSPRYKVTKRGQDVTLRCDPISSHATLYWYQQALGQGPEFLTYFNYEAQPDKSGLPSDRFSAERPEGSISTLTIQRTEQRDSAMYRCASSPLPGGFNEQFFGPGTRLTVL.

For the CDR3, the DNA is TGTGCCAGCTCACAACAGGGCCAAGAGACCCAGTACTTC. Its protein product is CASSQQGQETQYF. This chain links TRBV18 with TRBJ2-5, with a weak D call TRBD1 (6 bases). The CDR3 covers 13 residues. Per the germline V gene, CDR1 is KGHSH and CDR2 is LQKENI. Trimming cost V 4 bases and J 1 base, with 7 bases left between them.

This chain links TRBV28 with TRBJ1-5; 8 nucleotides align to TRBD1. The junction had 4 bases not matched to a gene; V was cut back by 2 bases and J by 4 bases. The CDR3 runs to 15 residues. Germline V CDR1 and CDR2: MDHEN, SYDVKM. CDR3 coding DNA: TGTGCCAGCAGTTTACGACAGGGGTGGAATCAGCCCCAGCATTTT. The encoded protein is CASSLRQGWNQPQHF.

The chain employs TRBV10-3 and TRBJ2-5; TRBD1 aligns across 9 bases. The CDR3 is made up of 17 amino acids. Germline assignment: CDR1 ENHRY and CDR2 SYGVKD. J gave up 4 bases and V 0 bases, and 9 bases lay outside the gene matches. The CDR3 reads CAISESGGQGSGETQYF. CDR3 nucleotides: TGTGCCATCAGTGAGTCGGGAGGACAGGGGAGCGGAGAGACCCAGTACTTC.